This entry lists 23 T cell receptor beta chains sequenced from one sample in a study of blood T cell repertoires in COVID-19. The method was immunoSEQ multiplex PCR; TCRdb's version includes in-frame clones alone and lacks a portion of them. This table has about 250,000 clones, around 86% appearing once. Sequenced sample: PBMCs or T cells enriched from blood (not recorded which). The receptors originated from a man in his forties who had recovered from COVID-19.

The chain recombines TRBV5-4 with TRBJ2-2, with D unresolved. V was trimmed by 6 bases and J by 1 base, leaving 13 bases between them. Looked up from germline, CDR1 is SGHNT and CDR2 is YYREEE (reference sequence). The CDR3 has 15 amino acids. The CDR3, as DNA: TGTGCCAGCACCCTGAGGAGCAAGAACACCGGGGAGCTGTTTTTT. Amino acids: CASTLRSKNTGELFF.

This chain links TRBV18 with TRBJ2-7; possible D gene TRBD1, 6 bases. Germline CDR1 and CDR2: KGHSH and LQKENI. CDR3 length: 13 amino acids. The ends were cut back, 5 bases at V and 6 bases at J, with 14 bases in the middle. CDR3 nucleotide sequence: TGTGCCAGCTCAGAACGAGGACAGTTCGAGCAGTACTTC. Its translation: CASSERGQFEQYF. The full variable domain, completed using reference TRBV18 and TRBJ2-7, is NAGVMQNPRHLVRRRGQEARLRCSPMKGHSHVYWYRQLPEEGLKFMVYLQKENIIDESGMPKERFSAEFPKEGPSILRIQQVVRGDSAAYFCASSERGQFEQYFGPGTRLTVT.

The chain couples TRBV5-4 to TRBJ1-2, with D perhaps matching TRBD1 (5 bases). CDR1 SGHNT and CDR2 YYREEE come from the germline V gene (reference sequence). V was clipped by 0 bases and J by 4 bases, with 13 bases between them. The CDR3 length is 15 residues. CDR3 protein: CASSLDRGLSYGYTF. The DNA of the CDR3 is TGTGCCAGCAGCTTGGATCGGGGGTTGTCCTATGGCTACACCTTC.

The chain is built from TRBV6-2 or TRBV6-3 and TRBJ2-7, with D possibly TRBD2 on 5 matching bases. The CDR3 length is 14 residues. The germline CDR1 and CDR2 sequences are MNHEY and SVGEGT. Deletions cut 6 bases from V and 3 bases from J, with 15 bases between. The CDR3 reads CASSRSPGSYEQYF. CDR3 bases: TGTGCCAGCAGCCGAAGTCCTGGGAGCTACGAGCAGTACTTC.

This chain uses TRBV27 with TRBJ2-1; TRBD1 agrees at 7 bases. Germline V gene lookup returns CDR1 MNHEY and CDR2 SMNVEV (reference sequence). J lost 4 bases, V lost 10 bases, and 10 bases had no gene match. CDR3 length: 14 amino acids. The CDR3 reads CATRTGPLYNEQFF. CDR3 sequence (DNA): TGTGCCACCAGGACAGGCCCGCTATACAATGAGCAGTTCTTC.

The rearrangement links TRBV7-2 to TRBJ1-2; 7 bases match TRBD1. The V gene end was trimmed by 6 bases and the J gene end by 8 bases; junction bases not matched to a gene: 9. This CDR3 comprises 13 residues. Germline assignment: CDR1 SGHTA and CDR2 FQGNSA. The DNA of the CDR3 is TGTGCCAGCAGTGGACAGGAAAGCCCCGGCTACACCTTC. Its protein is CASSGQESPGYTF.

Here the CDR3 DNA reads TGTGCCAGCAGCCGCACTTACGAGCAGTACTTC. Translated: CASSRTYEQYF. The chain employs TRBV13 and TRBJ2-7; D gene uncertain. The V and J ends lost 5 bases and 4 bases respectively, with 6 bases between them. Germline CDR1 PRHDT, CDR2 FYEKMQ (reference sequence). This CDR3 spans 11 amino acids.

The V call is TRBV11-2, the J call TRBJ2-6, with D possibly TRBD2 on 5 matching bases. Germline CDR1 and CDR2: SGHAT and FQNNGV. Trimming took off 5 bases at V and 0 bases at J, with 11 bases between the two ends. The CDR3 is 16 residues long. The CDR3 DNA reads TGTGCCAGCAGCCTGGTGGCGGGCTCTGGGGCCAACGTCCTGACTTTC. It is translated as CASSLVAGSGANVLTF.

This sequence joins TRBV3-1 (or the pseudogene TRBV3-2) and TRBJ2-1, with 13 bases lining up with TRBD2. Germline lookup yields CDR1 LGHDT and CDR2 YNNKEL (reference sequence). V shed 0 bases, J shed 6 bases, and the junction held 5 bases outside the gene matches. The CDR3 runs to 17 residues. For the CDR3, the DNA is TGTGCCAGCAGCCAAGATCCACTAGCGGGAGGGATCAATGAGCAGTTCTTC. Amino acid sequence: CASSQDPLAGGINEQFF.

The chain has TRBV3-1 (or the pseudogene TRBV3-2) and TRBJ2-7, with TRBD2 matching over 15 bases. This CDR3 spans 16 amino acids. V was pared by 4 bases and J by 5 bases, with 6 bases of the junction left unmatched. Germline lookup yields CDR1 LGHDT and CDR2 YNNKEL (reference sequence). CDR3 region: CASSLGLAGGRDEQYF. CDR3 sequence (DNA): TGTGCCAGCAGCCTCGGACTAGCGGGAGGGCGCGACGAGCAGTACTTC.

The chain links TRBV18 to TRBJ1-1; 9 bases line up with TRBD1. The junction had 18 bases not matched to a gene; V was cut back by 6 bases and J by 4 bases. The germline gives CDR1 KGHSH, CDR2 LQKENI. The CDR3 covers 18 residues. CDR3 sequence: CASSVMGQGLVTVTEAFF. In nucleotides, the CDR3 is TGTGCCAGCTCGGTCATGGGACAGGGCCTAGTTACGGTCACTGAAGCTTTCTTT.

The chain couples TRBV7-9 to TRBJ2-7, with 7 bases matching TRBD1. The CDR3 has 15 residues. The ends lost 5 bases at V and 3 bases at J; junction bases unmatched: 10. Germline V gene sequence: CDR1 SEHNR, CDR2 FQNEAQ (reference sequence). The CDR3 spells CASSPKGTDLYEQYF. CDR3 in DNA: TGTGCCAGCAGCCCGAAAGGGACAGACCTCTACGAGCAGTACTTC.

The chain uses TRBV19 and TRBJ1-2, with 7 positions matching TRBD1. The germline gives CDR1 LNHDA, CDR2 SQIVND (reference sequence). This CDR3 has 13 residues. The V and J ends lost 7 bases and 7 bases, in that order; junction bases with no gene match: 9. The CDR3 DNA is TGTGCCAGTACCCCCGACAGGGATAGTGGCTACACCTTC. This translates into CASTPDRDSGYTF.

CDR3 residues: CASSDSQNTGELFF. The CDR3, as DNA: TGTGCCAGCAGTGACTCCCAAAACACCGGGGAGCTGTTTTTT. The rearrangement uses TRBV6-4 and TRBJ2-2, with D uncertain. The CDR3 runs 14 residues. Per germline, CDR1 MRHNA and CDR2 SNTAGT. V shed 0 bases and J shed 2 bases, with 4 bases lying between them.

The genes are TRBV4-2 and TRBJ2-5, with 11 bases matching TRBD2. Germline CDR1 and CDR2: LGHNA and YNFKEQ. The V segment lost 3 bases and the J segment 1 base; nucleotides outside the gene matches: 16. This CDR3 has 20 amino acids. DNA of the CDR3: TGTGCCAGCAGCCACCTCAGGGAAATAGCGGGGGGGCTTTTCCAAGAGACCCAGTACTTC. It yields the protein CASSHLREIAGGLFQETQYF.

The rearrangement uses TRBV5-4 and TRBJ2-7; weak D call: TRBD1 (5 bases). Deletions cut 0 bases from V and 3 bases from J, with 13 bases between. Germline CDR1 reads SGHNT; CDR2 reads YYREEE (reference sequence). CDR3 size: 15 residues. The CDR3 here is CASSLGQGIVYEQYF. CDR3 DNA: TGTGCCAGCAGCTTGGGGCAGGGAATAGTCTACGAGCAGTACTTC.

The chain recombines TRBV19 with TRBJ1-1, with 9 bases lining up with TRBD1. V lost 6 bases, J lost 5 bases, and 7 bases stayed unmatched. The CDR3 totals 14 residues. In germline, CDR1 is LNHDA, CDR2 SQIVND (reference sequence). The CDR3 reads CASSNRGQETEAFF. In DNA, the CDR3 is TGTGCCAGTAGCAACAGGGGGCAGGAAACTGAAGCTTTCTTT. The full variable domain, its missing parts supplied by reference TRBV19 and TRBJ1-1, is DGGITQSPKYLFRKEGQNVTLSCEQNLNHDAMYWYRQDPGQGLRLIYYSQIVNDFQKGDIAEGYSVSREKKESFPLTVTSAQKNPTAFYLCASSNRGQETEAFFGQGTRLTVV.

The chain is built from TRBV19 and TRBJ1-1; maybe TRBD1 (6 bases). This CDR3 has 19 residues. Deletions cut 3 bases from V and 3 bases from J, with 26 bases between. CDR1 LNHDA and CDR2 SQIVND come from the germline V gene (reference sequence). CDR3: CASSMAGGLVGNPDTEAFF. CDR3 DNA: TGTGCCAGTAGTATGGCCGGGGGGCTAGTAGGAAACCCGGACACTGAAGCTTTCTTT.

V gene TRBV19 combines with J gene TRBJ2-7; the D gene is possibly TRBD1 (6 bases). The CDR3 runs 11 residues. Germline CDR1 reads LNHDA; CDR2 reads SQIVND (reference sequence). Deletions cut 7 bases from V and 6 bases from J, with 10 bases between. CDR3 loop: CASNQGFEQYF. The CDR3 nucleotides are TGTGCCAGTAACCAGGGGTTCGAGCAGTACTTC.

This sequence joins TRBV5-1 and TRBJ2-1, with 9 bases lining up with TRBD1. Germline V gene data show CDR1 as SGHRS and CDR2 as YFSETQ. The J segment lost 9 bases and the V segment lost 4 bases, leaving 8 bases of the junction unmatched. The CDR3 runs 14 residues. CDR3 nucleotide sequence: TGCGCCAGCAGCCGGGACAGGGAAGTTCGTGAGCAGTTCTTC. It translates to CASSRDREVREQFF.

This chain connects TRBV6-4 to TRBJ1-2, with a possible D match to TRBD1 (6 bases). V dropped 0 bases and J dropped 6 bases, with 14 bases sitting between them. The CDR3 extends over 15 amino acids. Per the germline V gene, CDR1 is MRHNA and CDR2 is SNTAGT. The CDR3 spells CASSDSRAGGHGYTF. CDR3 DNA sequence: TGTGCCAGCAGTGACTCGAGGGCCGGGGGGCATGGCTACACCTTC.

The DNA of the CDR3 is TGTGCCAGCAGCCCTCCTCCAGCGGTAAACTACAATGAGCAGTTCTTC. Translation gives CASSPPPAVNYNEQFF. This rearrangement joins TRBV7-2 to TRBJ2-1, with a possible D match to TRBD2 (5 bases). CDR1 and CDR2 from the germline V gene are SGHTA and FQGNSA. The V end was cut by 5 bases, the J end by 3 bases, with 17 bases between. The CDR3 length is 16 residues.

CDR3 coding DNA: TGTGCCAGCAGTTACAACAAACGGGACAACAGGGATCAGCCCCAGCATTTT. As protein: CASSYNKRDNRDQPQHF. The chain carries TRBV6-2 or TRBV6-3 and TRBJ1-5; possible D gene TRBD1, 6 bases. Germline V gene sequence: CDR1 MNHEY, CDR2 SVGEGT. This CDR3 spans 17 amino acids. Between the trimmed V and J ends, which lost 2 bases and 5 bases, there was a span of 19 bases.